These T cell receptor beta chains were read from a single sample in a study of a mutant IDH1 vaccine in newly diagnosed glioma. Only in-frame clones appear in the TCRdb table, and some are missing; sequencing was by immunoSEQ multiplex PCR. Of 49,000 or so clones in the sample, roughly 78% are singletons; the top ten hold about 2%. For these receptors, no antigen is known. Specimen: PBMCs, collected from a glioma patient whose treatment included an IDH1 peptide vaccine. These receptors were taken from a woman aged 40 to 50 with glioma. Each CDR3 is given with its conserved first and last residue. A D gene is named only where the DNA matches it firmly. Clone size appears in some rows only: once, few, many, or a class for an expanded clone.

V: TRBV9; size: -; D: -; J: TRBJ2-7; CDR3: CASSVVTGHHNEQYF; DNA: TGTGCCAGCAGCGTAGTTACGGGACATCACAACGAGCAGTACTTC
V: TRBV6-1; size: -; D: -; J: TRBJ2-7; CDR3: CASSDYGSYEQYF; DNA: TGTGCCAGCAGTGATTACGGGTCCTACGAGCAGTACTTC
V: TRBV29-1; size: -; D: -; J: TRBJ2-4; CDR3: CSVGGRATNIQYF; DNA: TGCAGCGTTGGAGGCCGAGCAACAAACATTCAGTACTTC
V: TRBV2; size: -; D: -; J: TRBJ2-7; CDR3: CASSPWGEQYF; DNA: TGTGCCAGCAGTCCGTGGGGCGAGCAGTACTTC
V: TRBV4-1; size: -; D: -; J: TRBJ1-5; CDR3: CASSFPGPYQPQHF; DNA: TGCGCCAGCAGCTTCCCGGGCCCTTATCAGCCCCAGCATTTT
V: TRBV5-1; size: -; D: -; J: TRBJ1-2; CDR3: CASSSFRGDYGYTF; DNA: TGCGCCAGCAGCTCCTTTCGAGGGGACTATGGCTACACCTTC
V: TRBV7-8; size: -; D: -; J: TRBJ1-6; CDR3: CASSSPLGNSPLHF; DNA: TGTGCCAGCAGCTCCCCCTTGGGGAATTCACCCCTCCACTTT
V: TRBV6-6; size: -; D: -; J: TRBJ1-2; CDR3: CASSYSHGNAGLYTF; DNA: TGTGCCAGCAGTTACTCCCACGGGAACGCAGGTTTATACACCTTC
V: TRBV30; size: -; D: TRBD2; J: TRBJ2-7; CDR3: CAWTSGVYEQYF; DNA: TGTGCCTGGACTAGCGGGGTTTACGAGCAGTACTTC
V: TRBV15; size: -; D: TRBD2; J: TRBJ2-3; CDR3: CATSIAGLAGGGGGTDTQYF; DNA: TGTGCCACCAGCATAGCGGGCCTAGCGGGGGGGGGCGGTGGCACAGATACGCAGTATTTT
V: TRBV7-9; size: -; D: -; J: TRBJ1-2; CDR3: CASSLVGRGYTF; DNA: TGTGCCAGCAGCTTAGTGGGTCGGGGCTACACCTTC
V: TRBV6-5; size: -; D: -; J: TRBJ1-3; CDR3: CASKTSGNTIYF; DNA: TGTGCCAGCAAGACCTCTGGAAACACCATATATTTT
V: TRBV2; size: few; D: TRBD1; J: TRBJ1-6; CDR3: CASSGQGQNNSPLHF; DNA: TGTGCCAGCAGTGGACAGGGGCAAAATAATTCACCCCTCCACTTT
V: TRBV14; size: -; D: TRBD1; J: TRBJ1-2; CDR3: CASSHDGQGSLYGYTF; DNA: TGTGCCAGCAGCCACGACGGACAGGGGTCCCTCTATGGCTACACCTTC
V: TRBV18; size: -; D: TRBD1; J: TRBJ1-1; CDR3: CASSLDRGNTEAFF; DNA: TGTGCCAGCTCACTGGACAGGGGAAACACTGAAGCTTTCTTT
V: TRBV9; size: -; D: -; J: TRBJ1-2; CDR3: CASSVVSSQNNYGYTF; DNA: TGTGCCAGCAGCGTAGTAAGCAGCCAAAATAACTATGGCTACACCTTC
V: TRBV21-1; size: few; D: -; J: TRBJ1-5; CDR3: CASSNLSFGQPQHF; DNA: TGTGCCAGCAGCAATTTGTCGTTCGGACAGCCCCAGCATTTT
V: TRBV10-3; size: -; D: TRBD1; J: TRBJ1-2; CDR3: CAVPGQGKFSAEGYTF; DNA: TGTGCCGTACCGGGACAGGGGAAATTTTCGGCAGAGGGCTACACCTTC
V: TRBV7-9; size: -; D: -; J: TRBJ2-3; CDR3: CASSLGQRGTDTQYF; DNA: TGTGCCAGCAGCTTAGGGCAGAGGGGTACAGATACGCAGTATTTT
V: TRBV5-3; size: -; D: TRBD1; J: TRBJ1-3; CDR3: CARSYDRGPNSGNTIYF; DNA: TGTGCCAGAAGCTACGACAGGGGGCCCAACTCTGGAAACACCATATATTTT
V: TRBV6-6; size: once; D: TRBD1; J: TRBJ1-5; CDR3: CASRTKGQGYQPQHF; DNA: TGTGCCAGCAGGACTAAGGGACAGGGGTATCAGCCCCAGCATTTT
V: TRBV5-6; size: -; D: TRBD1; J: TRBJ2-7; CDR3: CASIGQGLVTYEQYF; DNA: TGTGCCAGCATCGGACAGGGCCTTGTCACCTACGAGCAGTACTTC
V: TRBV9; size: -; D: -; J: TRBJ2-2; CDR3: CASSLQGSTGELFF; DNA: TGTGCCAGCAGCCTACAGGGTAGCACCGGGGAGCTGTTTTTT
V: TRBV18; size: -; D: TRBD1; J: TRBJ1-2; CDR3: CASSPPGQGVYGYTF; DNA: TGTGCCAGCTCACCACCGGGACAGGGGGTCTATGGCTACACCTTC
V: TRBV12-5; size: -; D: -; J: TRBJ2-1; CDR3: CASAFIQSSYNEQFF; DNA: TGTGCTAGTGCCTTTATCCAAAGCTCCTACAATGAGCAGTTCTTC
V: TRBV27; size: -; D: -; J: TRBJ1-1; CDR3: CASSLIFSNTEAFF; DNA: TGTGCCAGCAGTTTAATCTTTTCGAACACTGAAGCTTTCTTT
V: TRBV9; size: -; D: -; J: TRBJ1-4; CDR3: CASSSSGQPEKLFF; DNA: TGTGCCAGCAGCTCCTCTGGACAGCCTGAAAAACTGTTTTTT
V: TRBV10-3; size: -; D: TRBD1; J: TRBJ1-1; CDR3: CAISEDRDTEAFF; DNA: TGTGCCATCAGCGAGGACAGGGACACTGAAGCTTTCTTT
V: TRBV5-1; size: once; D: -; J: TRBJ2-3; CDR3: CASSLVTPDTQYF; DNA: TGCGCCAGCAGCCTGGTGACGCCGGATACGCAGTATTTT
V: TRBV20-1; size: -; D: -; J: TRBJ1-2; CDR3: CSARDNYGYTF; DNA: TGCAGTGCCAGGGATAACTATGGCTACACCTTC
V: TRBV2; size: -; D: TRBD1; J: TRBJ1-1; CDR3: CASSGSGTGGSEAFF; DNA: TGTGCCAGCAGTGGATCCGGGACAGGGGGCAGCGAAGCTTTCTTT
V: TRBV7-6; size: -; D: -; J: TRBJ2-5; CDR3: CASSLEAGVKTQYF; DNA: TGTGCCAGCAGCTTAGAGGCAGGGGTGAAGACCCAGTACTTC
V: TRBV5-1; size: few; D: -; J: TRBJ1-1; CDR3: CASSLVEGWDAEAFF; DNA: TGCGCCAGCAGCTTGGTTGAGGGGTGGGACGCTGAAGCTTTCTTT
V: TRBV30; size: once; D: TRBD1; J: TRBJ2-7; CDR3: CAWSVGTGYEQYF; DNA: TGTGCCTGGAGTGTGGGGACAGGCTACGAGCAGTACTTC
V: TRBV30; size: -; D: -; J: TRBJ2-4; CDR3: CAWSPRAGTKNIQYF; DNA: TGTGCCTGGAGTCCCAGGGCGGGGACCAAAAACATTCAGTACTTC
V: TRBV30; size: -; D: -; J: TRBJ1-1; CDR3: CAWGPTGGKAFF; DNA: TGTGCCTGGGGTCCCACCGGGGGGAAAGCTTTCTTT
V: TRBV10-3; size: few; D: TRBD1; J: TRBJ2-1; CDR3: CATSLQGAYNEQFF; DNA: TGTGCCACTTCCCTACAGGGGGCTTACAATGAGCAGTTCTTC
V: TRBV6-5; size: few; D: -; J: TRBJ2-2; CDR3: CASSHRRANTGELFF; DNA: TGTGCCAGCAGCCATCGAAGAGCGAACACCGGGGAGCTGTTTTTT
V: TRBV5-4; size: once; D: -; J: TRBJ2-7; CDR3: CASSLRSRDGEQYF; DNA: TGTGCCAGCAGCTTAAGATCGAGGGACGGGGAGCAGTACTTC
V: TRBV14; size: few; D: -; J: TRBJ1-6; CDR3: CASSQDPPGRSPLHF; DNA: TGTGCCAGCAGCCAAGATCCCCCAGGGAGATCACCCCTCCACTTT
V: TRBV9; size: once; D: -; J: TRBJ2-3; CDR3: CASSVVGADTQYF; DNA: TGTGCCAGCAGCGTGGTGGGTGCAGATACGCAGTATTTT
V: TRBV19; size: -; D: -; J: TRBJ1-2; CDR3: CASSPHGISGYTF; DNA: TGTGCCAGTAGTCCTCATGGGATCTCTGGCTACACCTTC
V: TRBV18; size: -; D: -; J: TRBJ2-5; CDR3: CASSPAPGYQETQYF; DNA: TGTGCCAGCTCACCTGCGCCCGGGTACCAAGAGACCCAGTACTTC
V: TRBV5-4; size: -; D: -; J: TRBJ2-3; CDR3: CASSLFAHTQYF; DNA: TGTGCCAGCAGCTTATTCGCCCATACGCAGTATTTT
V: TRBV6-6; size: once; D: TRBD1; J: TRBJ1-1; CDR3: CASSQYRGRFHTEAFF; DNA: TGTGCCAGCAGCCAATACAGGGGGCGTTTTCACACTGAAGCTTTCTTT
V: TRBV5-4; size: -; D: -; J: TRBJ2-1; CDR3: CASSSVGQNEQFF; DNA: TGTGCCAGCAGCTCGGTGGGACAAAATGAGCAGTTCTTC
V: TRBV30; size: few; D: -; J: TRBJ1-1; CDR3: CAWRSGPNTEAFF; DNA: TGTGCCTGGAGGAGCGGGCCGAACACTGAAGCTTTCTTT
V: TRBV18; size: -; D: TRBD2; J: TRBJ2-5; CDR3: CASSPRGGTSGGSQETQYF; DNA: TGTGCCAGCTCACCACGCGGGGGGACTAGCGGGGGGTCACAAGAGACCCAGTACTTC
V: TRBV9; size: -; D: -; J: TRBJ1-2; CDR3: CASSVTGTDYGYTF; DNA: TGTGCCAGCAGCGTAACCGGGACGGACTATGGCTACACCTTC
V: TRBV18; size: -; D: -; J: TRBJ1-2; CDR3: CASSPGTLFGYTF; DNA: TGTGCCAGCTCACCGGGAACTCTCTTCGGCTACACCTTC